The source of this T cell receptor (beta chain) is a study of T-cell reconstitution after alpha-beta-depleted transplantation in children. This clonotype was seen a few times. The TCRbeta library incorporated unique molecular identifiers. Each CDR3 protein gets one entry after TCRdb re-called the PCR reads with MiXCR. The sample records around 530,000 distinct CDR3 sequences, around a third being singletons. Trimming at V came to 2 bases and at J to 4 bases, leaving 8 bases not matched to a gene. The germline CDR1 and CDR2 sequences are SSHAT and FNYEAQ (reference sequence). CDR3 size: 17 residues. The sequenced sample was PBMCs from the stem cell graft donor, obtained from the stem cell graft. The V and J genes are TRBV7-7 and TRBJ2-1; 10 bases agree with TRBD2. This TCR was recovered from a human donor who donated a stem cell graft to a child with aplastic anemia. This CDR3 is CASSLRPLAGEYNEQFF. The CDR3 DNA follows: TGTGCCAGCAGCTTACGGCCCCTAGCGGGAGAGTACAATGAGCAGTTCTTC.